This entry concerns a single T cell receptor (beta chain). Its target is unknown. All donors qualified as healthy HIV-negative adults and had experienced no recent acute infections or vaccinations. Trimming removed 3 bases from V and 6 bases from J; junction bases left unmatched: 4. The CDR3 loop spans 13 amino acids. Germline assignment: CDR1 KGHSH and CDR2 LQKENI. Assay: immunoSEQ multiplex PCR; the TCRdb copy retains only in-frame clones and omits some. Here the sample spans about 2.3 million clones, around 93% being singletons. The sample is drawn from a study of shared clonotypes between healthy human individuals. Overall study: A couple of women and a few men aged 18 to 49 served as donors. Each donor's CD4 naive and CD4 memory cells filled three plates apiece, CD8 naive two, and CD8 memory one.

Study results and caveats: It was the non-shared clonotypes that had lower generation probabilities than clonotypes shared by all four donors.

The sequencing input was naive CD4+ T cells from PBMCs. Subset described: CD45RA+ positively selected. The chain joins TRBV18 to TRBJ2-7; 8 bases are shared with TRBD1. The receptor's source is a man younger than 35 in good health. Some clones in this sample may be carry-over from other donors' samples. CDR3: CASSPDRAREQYF. CDR3 in DNA: TGTGCCAGCTCACCGGACAGGGCCCGCGAGCAGTACTTC.